This TCR beta chain was captured by sequencing in a study of CD4+ T cells in melanoma. This clone was observed a few times. Antigen specificity is unknown. Here immunoSEQ multiplex PCR was the method, and the copy in TCRdb shows in-frame clones only, minus some. The sample consists of about 54,000 clones, roughly two thirds of them appearing once. Findings of the study overall: A reported correlation linked neoantigen-specific CD4+ T cells to CD8+, macrophage and B cell function. Reportedly, melanoma neoantigen-specific CD4+ T cells showed varied differentiation states.

Germline V gene data show CDR1 as MNHNY and CDR2 as SVGAGI (reference sequence). The CDR3 length is 14 residues. V lost 2 bases to trimming and J lost 10 bases, with 14 bases between them. The chain uses TRBV6-6 and TRBJ1-4, with D possibly TRBD1 on 5 matching bases. The sequenced sample was tumor tissue. The receptor was isolated from a human donor with melanoma. The CDR3 region has the DNA TGTGCCAGCAGTTACCGGGGCGGGGGGGGAAAACTGTTTTTT. As protein: CASSYRGGGGKLFF.